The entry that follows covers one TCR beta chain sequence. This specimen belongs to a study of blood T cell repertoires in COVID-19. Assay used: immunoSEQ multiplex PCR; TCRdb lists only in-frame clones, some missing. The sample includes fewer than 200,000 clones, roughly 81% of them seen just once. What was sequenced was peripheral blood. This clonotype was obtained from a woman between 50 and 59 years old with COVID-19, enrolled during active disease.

The CDR3 region has the DNA TGTGCCAGCAGCTTGGAGGGACAGACGATGGCAGCAACCGGGGAGCTGTTTTTT. It translates to CASSLEGQTMAATGELFF. J is TRBJ2-2 and V is TRBV5-5, with 7 bases aligning to TRBD1. Germline CDR1 and CDR2: SGHKS and YYEKEE (reference sequence). J gave up 5 bases and V 0 bases, and 13 bases lay outside the gene matches. The CDR3 is made up of 18 amino acids.